The next 2 T cell receptor beta chains were all read from a single sample in a study of cytomegalovirus exposure and HLA in healthy donors. The PCR was carried out with 60 Vbeta primers and 13 Jbeta primers. Clones were read by immunoSEQ multiplex PCR, and TCRdb kept only the in-frame ones, dropping some. This listing includes under 200,000 clones. Sequenced material: PBMCs. The receptors stem from a man younger than 45 in good health and CMV-seronegative.

The chain employs TRBV7-2 and TRBJ2-3; TRBD2 matches 7 bases. CDR3 length: 16 amino acids. Germline V CDR1 and CDR2: SGHTA, FQGNSA. J was trimmed by 6 bases and V by 8 bases; bases with no gene match: 17. The CDR3 region has the DNA TGTGCCAGCCGGTCTCTCCGGGGGGTAGCAGGGGATACGCAGTATTTT. Its protein product is CASRSLRGVAGDTQYF.

The chain has TRBV5-1 and TRBJ1-1, with unresolved D. This CDR3 has 16 amino acids. The germline V and J ends were trimmed by 1 base and 4 bases, with 17 bases remaining between them. CDR1 is SGHRS, CDR2 YFSETQ, per germline. The CDR3: CASSLNQTPYPTEAFF. CDR3 sequence (DNA): TGCGCCAGCAGCTTGAATCAGACACCATACCCCACTGAAGCTTTCTTT.